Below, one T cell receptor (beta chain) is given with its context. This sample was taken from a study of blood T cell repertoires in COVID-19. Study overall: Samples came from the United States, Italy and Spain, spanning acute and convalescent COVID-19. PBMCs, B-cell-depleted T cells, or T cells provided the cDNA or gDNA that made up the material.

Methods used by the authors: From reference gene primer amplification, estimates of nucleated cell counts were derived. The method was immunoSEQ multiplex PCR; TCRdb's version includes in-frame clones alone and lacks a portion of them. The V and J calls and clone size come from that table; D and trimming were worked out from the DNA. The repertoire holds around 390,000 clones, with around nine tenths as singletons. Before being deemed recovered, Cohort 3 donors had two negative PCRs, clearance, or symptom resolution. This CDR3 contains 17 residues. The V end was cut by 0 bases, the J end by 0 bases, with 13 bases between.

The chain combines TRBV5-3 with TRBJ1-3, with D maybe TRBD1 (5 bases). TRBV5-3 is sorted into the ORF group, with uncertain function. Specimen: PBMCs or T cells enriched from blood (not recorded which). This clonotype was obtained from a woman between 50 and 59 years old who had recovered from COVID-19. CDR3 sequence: CARSLAEGPDSGNTIYF. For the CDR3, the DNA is TGTGCCAGAAGCTTGGCGGAGGGACCAGACTCTGGAAACACCATATATTTT.